These 9 T cell receptor beta chains were all obtained from the same sample, sequenced in a study of blood T cell repertoires in COVID-19. Assay used: immunoSEQ multiplex PCR; TCRdb lists only in-frame clones, some missing. The sample lists 200,000 or so clones; around three quarters were seen once. The sample consisted of peripheral blood. These receptors were taken from a man in his 60s with active or convalescent COVID-19.

The rearrangement links TRBV7-9 to TRBJ1-6; TRBD1 might be the D (5 bases). Germline V gene lookup returns CDR1 SEHNR and CDR2 FQNEAQ (reference sequence). The CDR3 extends over 14 amino acids. V lost 5 bases and J lost 6, with 11 bases in between. CDR3 sequence: CASSPSGGNSPLHF. The CDR3, as DNA: TGTGCCAGCAGCCCCTCCGGGGGTAATTCACCCCTCCACTTT.

V usage is TRBV19 and J usage is TRBJ1-4; D call uncertain. CDR1 LNHDA and CDR2 SQIVND come from the germline V gene (reference sequence). V was clipped by 6 bases and J by 6 bases, with 17 bases between them. The CDR3 spans 15 residues. This CDR3 is CASRNLEAGDEKLFF. The CDR3 bases are TGTGCCAGTAGAAACTTGGAGGCTGGGGATGAAAAACTGTTTTTT.

This clone has a handful of counts. The V call is TRBV15, the J call TRBJ1-2, with D unresolved. The V gene's germline CDR1 is LNHNV and CDR2 YYDKDF (reference sequence). The CDR3 has 16 residues. V gave up 5 bases and J gave up 0 bases, with 16 bases separating them. The CDR3 DNA follows: TGTGCCACCAGCCCCGCCCTACGGGGAGCTAACTATGGCTACACCTTC. Translated: CATSPALRGANYGYTF.

V gene TRBV9 combines with J gene TRBJ2-2, with D possibly matching TRBD1 (5 bases). Germline CDR1 SGDLS, CDR2 YYNGEE. Trimming removed 3 bases from V and 5 bases from J, with 11 bases in between. This CDR3 has 14 residues. CDR3 region: CASSGRDLTGELFF. The CDR3 DNA is TGTGCCAGCAGCGGCAGGGATCTAACCGGGGAGCTGTTTTTT.

V is TRBV4-2 and J is TRBJ2-1, with TRBD2 matching 9 bases. V was clipped by 0 bases and J by 7 bases; unmatched bases: 10. The CDR3 totals 17 residues. Germline-derived CDR1 and CDR2 are LGHNA and YNFKEQ. This chain's CDR3 is CASSQDKGGRAKNEQFF. The CDR3 nucleotides read TGTGCCAGCAGCCAAGATAAGGGCGGGAGGGCGAAAAATGAGCAGTTCTTC.

V and J are TRBV6-5 and TRBJ2-7; 9 positions agree with TRBD2. The CDR3 totals 15 residues. V lost 6 bases, J lost 3 bases, and 9 bases stayed unmatched. Germline loops: CDR1 MNHEY, CDR2 SVGAGI. CDR3 amino acids: CASRPAGGAIYEQYF. Written as DNA, the CDR3 is TGTGCCAGCAGACCAGCGGGAGGCGCTATCTACGAGCAGTACTTC.

This clone was recorded a few times. V and J are TRBV13 and TRBJ1-2, with 8 nucleotides matching TRBD1. Trimming cost V 2 bases and J 3 bases; bases outside gene matches: 8. Germline CDR1 reads PRHDT; CDR2 reads FYEKMQ (reference sequence). The CDR3 runs 16 residues. The CDR3 loop is CASSLLAPGQDYGYTF. As DNA, the CDR3 is TGTGCCAGCAGCTTACTAGCGCCGGGACAGGACTATGGCTACACCTTC.

This chain uses TRBV27 with TRBJ2-5, with TRBD2 matching 11 bases. V was pared by 8 bases and J by 1 base, with 0 bases of the junction left unmatched. Per germline, CDR1 MNHEY and CDR2 SMNVEV (reference sequence). The CDR3 extends over 13 amino acids. CDR3 nucleotides: TGTGCCAGCGGGACTAGCGGCCAAGAGACCCAGTACTTC. Translated, it gives CASGTSGQETQYF.

This chain connects TRBV7-9 to TRBJ1-1; the D gene is possibly TRBD1 (6 bases). V shed 5 bases and J shed 1 base, with 11 bases lying between them. CDR3 size: 14 residues. Germline loops: CDR1 SEHNR, CDR2 FQNEAQ (reference sequence). CDR3 DNA sequence: TGTGCCAGCAGCGCCGACAGGCGGAACACTGAAGCTTTCTTT. It encodes CASSADRRNTEAFF.